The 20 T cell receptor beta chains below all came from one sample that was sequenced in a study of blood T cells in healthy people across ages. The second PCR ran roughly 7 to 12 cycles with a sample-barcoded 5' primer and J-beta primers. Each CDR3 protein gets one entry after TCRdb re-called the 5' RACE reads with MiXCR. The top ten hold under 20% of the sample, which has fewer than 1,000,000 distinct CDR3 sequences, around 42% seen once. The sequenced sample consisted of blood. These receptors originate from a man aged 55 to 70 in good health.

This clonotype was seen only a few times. The CDR3 spells CASSPDRGERRNSPLHF. The CDR3 coding sequence is TGTGCCAGCAGTCCGGACAGGGGTGAGAGGCGGAATTCACCCCTCCACTTT. The chain links TRBV27 to TRBJ1-6; 9 positions match TRBD1. Germline V lookup: CDR1 MNHEY, CDR2 SMNVEV (reference sequence). This CDR3 contains 17 residues. V shed 5 bases and J 7 bases; nucleotides not matched to a gene: 12.

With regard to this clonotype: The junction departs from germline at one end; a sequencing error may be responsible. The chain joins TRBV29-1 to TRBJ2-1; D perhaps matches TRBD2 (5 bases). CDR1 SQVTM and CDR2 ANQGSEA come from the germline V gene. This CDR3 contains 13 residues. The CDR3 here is CSVVTYNTGELFF. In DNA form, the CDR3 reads TGCAGCGTTGTTACCTATAACACCGGGGAGCTGTTCTTC.

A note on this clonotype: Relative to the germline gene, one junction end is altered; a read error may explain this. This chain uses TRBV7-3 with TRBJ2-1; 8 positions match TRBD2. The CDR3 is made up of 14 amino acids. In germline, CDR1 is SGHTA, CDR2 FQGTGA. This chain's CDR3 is CTSSSTGTSNEQFF. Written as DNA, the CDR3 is TGTACCAGCAGCTCCACCGGGACTAGCAATGAGCAGTTCTTC. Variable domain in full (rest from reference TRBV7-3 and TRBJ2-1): GAGVSQTPSNKVTEKGKYVELRCDPISGHTALYWYRQSLGQGPEFLIYFQGTGAADDSGLPNDRFFAVRPEGSVSTLKIQRTERGDSAVYLCTSSSTGTSNEQFFGPGTRLTVL.

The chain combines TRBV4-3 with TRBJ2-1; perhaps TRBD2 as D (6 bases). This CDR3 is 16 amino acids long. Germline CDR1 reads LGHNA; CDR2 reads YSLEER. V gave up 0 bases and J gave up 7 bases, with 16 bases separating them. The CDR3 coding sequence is TGCGCCAGCAGCCAAGAAGTTAGTGGAGGGCAAAATGAGCAGTTCTTC. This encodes CASSQEVSGGQNEQFF.

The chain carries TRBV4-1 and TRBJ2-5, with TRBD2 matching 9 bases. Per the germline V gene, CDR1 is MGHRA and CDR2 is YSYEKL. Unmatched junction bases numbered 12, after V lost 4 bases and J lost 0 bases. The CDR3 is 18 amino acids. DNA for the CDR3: TGCGCCAGCAGCCCCATCTCAGCGGGGGGCGGGAACCAAGAGACCCAGTACTTC. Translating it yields CASSPISAGGGNQETQYF.

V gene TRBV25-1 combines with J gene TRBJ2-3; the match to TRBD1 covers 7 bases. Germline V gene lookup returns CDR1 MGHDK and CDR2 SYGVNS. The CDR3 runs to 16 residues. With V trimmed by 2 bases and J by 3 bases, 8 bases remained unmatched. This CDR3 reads CASSEPLPTGTDTQYF. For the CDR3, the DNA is TGTGCCAGCAGTGAACCCCTACCGACAGGGACAGATACGCAGTATTTT.

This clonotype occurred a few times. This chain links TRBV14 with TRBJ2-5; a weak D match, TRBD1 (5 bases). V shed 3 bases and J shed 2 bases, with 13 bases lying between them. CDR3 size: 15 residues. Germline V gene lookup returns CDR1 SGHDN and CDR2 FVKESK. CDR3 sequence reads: CASSHRGKIQETQYF. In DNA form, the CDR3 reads TGTGCCAGCAGCCATAGGGGCAAAATTCAAGAGACCCAGTACTTC.

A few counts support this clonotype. In DNA form, the CDR3 reads TGTGCCAGCCAAACATTTCAGGGGGCATGGGCTGAAGCTTTCTTT. This translates into CASQTFQGAWAEAFF. The chain uses TRBV7-2 and TRBJ1-1; 8 positions match TRBD1. Unmatched junction bases numbered 14, after V lost 8 bases and J lost 6 bases. Germline V gene lookup returns CDR1 SGHTA and CDR2 FQGNSA. There are 15 residues in the CDR3.

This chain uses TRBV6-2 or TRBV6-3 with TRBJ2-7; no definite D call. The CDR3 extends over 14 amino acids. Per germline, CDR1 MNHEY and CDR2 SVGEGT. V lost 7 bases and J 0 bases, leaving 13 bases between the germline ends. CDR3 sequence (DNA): TGTGCCAGCAATCCAAGCAGGAGCTCCTACGAGCAGTACTTC. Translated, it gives CASNPSRSSYEQYF.

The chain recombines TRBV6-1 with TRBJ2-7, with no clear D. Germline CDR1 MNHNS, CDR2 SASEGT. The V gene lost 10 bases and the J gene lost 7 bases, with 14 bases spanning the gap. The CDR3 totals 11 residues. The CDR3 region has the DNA TGTGCCATTAAATTGAATTGGGAGCAGTACTTC. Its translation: CAIKLNWEQYF.

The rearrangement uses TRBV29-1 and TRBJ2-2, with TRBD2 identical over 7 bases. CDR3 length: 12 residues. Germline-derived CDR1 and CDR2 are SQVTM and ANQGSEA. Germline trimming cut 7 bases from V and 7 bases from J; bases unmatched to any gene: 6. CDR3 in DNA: TGCAGCGCGGGGGAGGGAGGCGGGGAGCTGTTTTTT. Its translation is CSAGEGGGELFF.

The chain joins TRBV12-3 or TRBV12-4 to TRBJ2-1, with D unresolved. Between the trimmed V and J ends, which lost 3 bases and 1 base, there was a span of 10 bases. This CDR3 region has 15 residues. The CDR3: CASSFFAGSYNEQFF. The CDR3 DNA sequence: TGTGCCAGCAGTTTTTTCGCTGGGTCCTACAATGAGCAGTTCTTC.

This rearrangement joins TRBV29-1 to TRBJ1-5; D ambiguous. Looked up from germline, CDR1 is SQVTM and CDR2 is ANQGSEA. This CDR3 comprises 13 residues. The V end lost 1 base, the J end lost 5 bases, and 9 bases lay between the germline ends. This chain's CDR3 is CSVEVSDDQPQHF. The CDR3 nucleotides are TGCAGCGTTGAAGTGTCAGATGATCAGCCCCAGCATTTT.

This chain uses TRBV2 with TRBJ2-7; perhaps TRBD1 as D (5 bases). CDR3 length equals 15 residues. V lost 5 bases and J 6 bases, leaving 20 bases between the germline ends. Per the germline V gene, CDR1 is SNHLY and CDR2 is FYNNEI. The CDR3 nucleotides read TGTGCCAGCAGTACCTCGGGTAGGGGATTCGGCGAGCAGTACTTC. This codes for CASSTSGRGFGEQYF.

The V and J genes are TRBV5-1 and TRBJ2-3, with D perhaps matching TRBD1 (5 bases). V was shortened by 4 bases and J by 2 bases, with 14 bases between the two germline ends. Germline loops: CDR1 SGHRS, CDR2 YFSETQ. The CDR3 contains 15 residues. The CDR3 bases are TGCGCCAGCAGCCTCCAAGGGGCGCCCACAGATACGCAGTATTTT. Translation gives CASSLQGAPTDTQYF.

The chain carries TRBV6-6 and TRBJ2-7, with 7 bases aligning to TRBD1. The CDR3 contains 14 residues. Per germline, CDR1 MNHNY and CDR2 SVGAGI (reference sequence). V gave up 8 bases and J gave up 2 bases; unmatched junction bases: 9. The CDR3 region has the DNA TGTGCCAGCCGACCCGGGACAGTCGCCTACGAGCAGTACTTC. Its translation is CASRPGTVAYEQYF.

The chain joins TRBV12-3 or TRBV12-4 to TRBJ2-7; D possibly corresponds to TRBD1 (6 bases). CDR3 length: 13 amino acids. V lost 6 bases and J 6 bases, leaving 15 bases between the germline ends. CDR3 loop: CASSLTGESEQYF. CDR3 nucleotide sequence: TGTGCCAGCAGCCTGACAGGCGAAAGCGAGCAGTACTTC.

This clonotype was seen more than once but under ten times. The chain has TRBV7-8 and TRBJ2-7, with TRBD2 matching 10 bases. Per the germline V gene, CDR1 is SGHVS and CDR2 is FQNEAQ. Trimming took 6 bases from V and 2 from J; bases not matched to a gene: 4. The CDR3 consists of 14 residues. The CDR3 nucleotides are TGTGCCAGCAGACCAGCGGGGGGGCCCTACGAGCAGTACTTC. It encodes CASRPAGGPYEQYF.

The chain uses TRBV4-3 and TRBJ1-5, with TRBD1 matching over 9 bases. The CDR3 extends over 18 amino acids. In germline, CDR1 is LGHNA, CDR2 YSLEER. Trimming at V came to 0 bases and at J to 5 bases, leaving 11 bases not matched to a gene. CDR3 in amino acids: CASSQDVFRTGAYQPQHF. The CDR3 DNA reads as TGCGCCAGCAGCCAAGACGTTTTCCGGACAGGGGCGTATCAGCCCCAGCATTTT.

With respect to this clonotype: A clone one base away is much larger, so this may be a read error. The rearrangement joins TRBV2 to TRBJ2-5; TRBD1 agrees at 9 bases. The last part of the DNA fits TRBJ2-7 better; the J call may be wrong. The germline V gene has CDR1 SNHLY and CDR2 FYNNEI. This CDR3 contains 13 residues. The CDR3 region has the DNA TGTGCCCATAGGGGACAGGGTCCCTACGAGCAGTACTTC. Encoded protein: CAHRGQGPYEQYF.